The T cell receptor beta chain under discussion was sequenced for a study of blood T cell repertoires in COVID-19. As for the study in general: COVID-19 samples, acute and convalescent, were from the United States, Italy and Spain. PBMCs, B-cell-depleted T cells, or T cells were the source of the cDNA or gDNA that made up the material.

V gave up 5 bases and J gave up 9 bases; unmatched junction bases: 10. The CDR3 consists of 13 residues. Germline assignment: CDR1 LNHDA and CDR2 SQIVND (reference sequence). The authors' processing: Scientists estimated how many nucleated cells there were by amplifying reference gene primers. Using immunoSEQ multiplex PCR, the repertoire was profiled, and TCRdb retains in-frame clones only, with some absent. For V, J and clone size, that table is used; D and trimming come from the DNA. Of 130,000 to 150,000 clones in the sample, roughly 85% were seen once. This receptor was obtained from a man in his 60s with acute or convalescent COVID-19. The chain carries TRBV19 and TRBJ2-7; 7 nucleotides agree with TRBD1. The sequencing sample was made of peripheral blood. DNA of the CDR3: TGTGCCAGTAGTGTGAGAACAGGGGACGGGCAGTACTTC. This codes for CASSVRTGDGQYF.